This T cell receptor (beta chain) was captured in a study of neurological immune-mediated disorders. At least ten counts were recorded for this clonotype. Synthesis of cDNA was accomplished via 5'RACE employing 10-nucleotide random UMIs. Each CDR3 protein gets one entry after TCRdb re-called the 5' RACE reads with MiXCR. The table records around 78,000 distinct CDR3 sequences, 17% of them present only once. CDR3 length equals 16 residues. Germline CDR1 reads SGHTA; CDR2 reads FQGNSA. Trimming at V came to 0 bases and at J to 5 bases, leaving 6 bases not matched to a gene. This TCR came from a woman in her thirties or forties in good health. Input material: PBMCs. The gene calls are TRBV7-2 and TRBJ2-3; 9 bases agree with TRBD2. The CDR3 spells CASSLAPSGVLDTQYF. CDR3 DNA sequence: TGTGCCAGCAGCTTAGCCCCTAGCGGGGTACTAGATACGCAGTATTTT.